The T cell receptor (beta chain) described here comes from a study of blood T cell repertoires in COVID-19. Profiling relied on immunoSEQ multiplex PCR, and the TCRdb table lists in-frame clones only, not all of them. The profile covers 100,000 or so clones, with around 85% appearing a single time and about 13% taken by the ten largest. The CDR3 totals 16 residues. Germline loops: CDR1 SEHNR, CDR2 FQNEAQ (reference sequence). V lost 4 bases and J 7 bases, leaving 22 bases between the germline ends. The source material was peripheral blood. The TCR originated in a human donor in a cohort sampled during active COVID-19. The chain carries TRBV7-9 and TRBJ1-2; D possibly corresponds to TRBD1 (5 bases). The CDR3: CASSSYLTGDDAGYTF. The CDR3 coding sequence is TGTGCCAGCAGCTCTTACCTCACAGGTGACGATGCTGGCTACACCTTC.